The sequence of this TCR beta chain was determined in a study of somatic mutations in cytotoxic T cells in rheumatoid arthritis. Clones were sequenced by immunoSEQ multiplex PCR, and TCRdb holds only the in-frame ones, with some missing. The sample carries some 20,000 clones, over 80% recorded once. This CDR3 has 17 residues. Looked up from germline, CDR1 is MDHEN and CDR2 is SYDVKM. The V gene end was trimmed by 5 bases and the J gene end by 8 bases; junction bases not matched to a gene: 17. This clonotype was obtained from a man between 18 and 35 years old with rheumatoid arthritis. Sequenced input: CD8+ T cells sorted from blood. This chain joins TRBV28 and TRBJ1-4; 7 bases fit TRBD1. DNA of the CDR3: TGTGCCAGCAGTGGACGACAGGGTCTTTTTTTAGTGGAAAAACTGTTTTTT. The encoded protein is CASSGRQGLFLVEKLFF. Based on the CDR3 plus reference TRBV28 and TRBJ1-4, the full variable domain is DVKVTQSSRYLVKRTGEKVFLECVQDMDHENMFWYRQDPGLGLRLIYFSYDVKMKEKGDIPEGYSVSREKKERFSLILESASTNQTSMYLCASSGRQGLFLVEKLFFGSGTQLSVL.